This T cell receptor (beta chain) was recorded in a study of control samples from healthy donors and cancer patients. The CDR3 length is 13 residues. Germline V gene sequence: CDR1 LGHNT, CDR2 FRNRAP. The V and J ends lost 7 bases and 4 bases respectively, with 13 bases between them. This clone was seen only once. Using immunoSEQ multiplex PCR, the repertoire was profiled, and TCRdb retains in-frame clones only, with some absent. The sample yields about 120,000 clones, roughly 90% seen once. The receptor comes from a woman aged 55-70 years with lung cancer. The sequenced sample was PBMCs. This rearrangement joins TRBV12-5 to TRBJ1-2, with D perhaps TRBD1 (5 bases). CDR3 protein: CASALSGGYGYTF. The CDR3 DNA reads TGTGCTAGTGCCTTGTCGGGGGGCTATGGCTACACCTTC.